The rows below give T cell receptor beta chains drawn from one sample of a study of PD-1 blockade in classical Hodgkin lymphoma. Here immunoSEQ multiplex PCR was the method, and the copy in TCRdb shows in-frame clones only, minus some. The table has just over 25,000 clones, about 67% seen once. The sequences come from peripheral blood mononuclear cells (PBMCs), collected before the second cycle of nivolumab. Receptor source: a human donor with classical Hodgkin lymphoma. The CDR3 runs from the conserved cysteine through the conserved F or W. A D gene is named only where the DNA matches it firmly. Clone size is not always given. Where it is, it says once, few, many or a class for expanded clones.

clone_size	v_call	d_call	j_call	cdr3_nt	cdr3_aa
-	TRBV6-5	TRBD1	TRBJ1-2	TGTGCCAGCAGTTACTCGAGAAGGGACAGGGATGGCTACACCTTC	CASSYSRRDRDGYTF
-	TRBV6-1	-	TRBJ1-2	TGTGCCAGCAGTGACCCTCGGGGAGCGTCAGCCCTTAACTATGGCTACACCTTC	CASSDPRGASALNYGYTF
-	TRBV5-1	TRBD1	TRBJ1-2	TGCGCCAGCAGCGCCACGGGACAGTCCCCTGTAGGCTACACCTTC	CASSATGQSPVGYTF
-	TRBV7-2	TRBD1	TRBJ2-7	TGTGCCAGCAGCGCAGAGACAGGGGGCGGCTACGAGCAGTACTTC	CASSAETGGGYEQYF
few	TRBV2	TRBD2	TRBJ2-1	TGTGCCAGCAGTGATCCGGGACTAGCGGGAGGCGAGCAGTTCTTC	CASSDPGLAGGEQFF
-	TRBV28	TRBD2	TRBJ2-7	TGTGCCAGCAGTTTACTCGCTAGCGGGACCCCAAACTACGAGCAGTACTTC	CASSLLASGTPNYEQYF
-	TRBV19	-	TRBJ1-2	TGTGCCAGTAGTCTGGACTATGGCTACACCTTC	CASSLDYGYTF
-	TRBV7-9	-	TRBJ2-2	TGTGCCAGCAGCCCGGGAACTCTCCTTCCCGGGGAGCTGTTTTTT	CASSPGTLLPGELFF
-	TRBV5-1	-	TRBJ2-7	TGCGCCAGCAGCTTAGGGAAAAGTTACGAGCAGTACTTC	CASSLGKSYEQYF
-	TRBV28	-	TRBJ1-4	TGTGCCAGCAGCCTCCGGGGGGCGAGGGAAAAACTGTTTTTT	CASSLRGAREKLFF
-	TRBV9	-	TRBJ1-4	TGTGCCAGCAGCGCGGACAGATCCAATGAAAAACTGTTTTTT	CASSADRSNEKLFF
-	TRBV29-1	TRBD1	TRBJ2-7	TGCAGCGCCGGGAGGACAGGGGACGACGAGCAGTACTTC	CSAGRTGDDEQYF
-	TRBV28	-	TRBJ2-1	TGTGCCAGCAGAGATACCTCCTCCTACAATGAGCAGTTCTTC	CASRDTSSYNEQFF
-	TRBV11-3	TRBD1	TRBJ2-7	TGTGCCAGCAGCTTAGGACAGGGGGATCACGAGCAGTACTTC	CASSLGQGDHEQYF
-	TRBV7-9	TRBD2	TRBJ2-3	TGTGCCAGCAGCTTAGGGCTAGCGGGGGGGCCAGATACGCAGTATTTT	CASSLGLAGGPDTQYF
few	TRBV7-9	TRBD2	TRBJ2-7	TGTGCCAGCAGCTTAGAAAGCGGGAGGGCCGGCGAGCAGTACTTC	CASSLESGRAGEQYF
medium-sized	TRBV25-1	-	TRBJ2-7	TGTGCCAGCAGTCCGCACAAAGTCGGGCTTTACGAGCAGTACTTC	CASSPHKVGLYEQYF
medium-sized	TRBV19	-	TRBJ1-1	TGTGCCAGTAGTACGCAGGGATGGTCGGGCACTGAAGCTTTCTTT	CASSTQGWSGTEAFF
few	TRBV6-6	-	TRBJ1-5	TGTGCCAGCAGTTATCCAGGGGAGGATCAGCCCCAGCATTTT	CASSYPGEDQPQHF
-	TRBV7-6	-	TRBJ2-7	TGTGCCAGCAGCTGGATGCTCGGCAACGAGCAGTACTTC	CASSWMLGNEQYF
few	TRBV4-3	-	TRBJ1-2	TGCGCCAGCAGCCAAGATTTCCGGCAATGGCCGCACTATGGCTACACCTTC	CASSQDFRQWPHYGYTF
-	TRBV7-6	TRBD1	TRBJ1-6	TGTGCCAGCAGCTCCTCAACTACGACAGGGTTTAAGCTCCACTTT	CASSSSTTTGFKLHF
-	TRBV6-6	TRBD1	TRBJ1-2	TGTGCCAGCAGCCCGGACAGGGACTATGGCTACACCTTC	CASSPDRDYGYTF
-	TRBV29-1	TRBD1	TRBJ1-2	TGCAGCGCCGCACAGGGGTACGGCTACACCTTC	CSAAQGYGYTF
few	TRBV2	-	TRBJ2-7	TGTGCCAGCCTTGATACCCCTGCCTACGAGCAGTACTTC	CASLDTPAYEQYF
-	TRBV5-6	-	TRBJ2-7	TGTGCCAGCAGCTTCCGGGAGAAAACATACTACGAGCAGTACTTC	CASSFREKTYYEQYF
few	TRBV5-5	-	TRBJ1-3	TGTGCCAGCAGCTTGGCAGGGTCTGGAAACACCATATATTTT	CASSLAGSGNTIYF